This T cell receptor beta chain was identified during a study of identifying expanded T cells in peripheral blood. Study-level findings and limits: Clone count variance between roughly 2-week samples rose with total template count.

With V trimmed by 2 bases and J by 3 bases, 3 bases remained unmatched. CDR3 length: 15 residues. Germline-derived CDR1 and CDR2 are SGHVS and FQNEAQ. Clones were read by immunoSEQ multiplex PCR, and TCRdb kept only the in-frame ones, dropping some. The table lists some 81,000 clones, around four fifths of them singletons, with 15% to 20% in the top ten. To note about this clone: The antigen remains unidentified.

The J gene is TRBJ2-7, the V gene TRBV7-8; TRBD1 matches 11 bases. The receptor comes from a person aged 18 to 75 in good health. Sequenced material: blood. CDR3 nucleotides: TGTGCCAGCAGCTTATACGGGACAGGGGGCTACGAGCAGTACTTC. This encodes CASSLYGTGGYEQYF. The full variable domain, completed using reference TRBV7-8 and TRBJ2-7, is GAGVSQSPRYKVAKRGQDVALRCDPISGHVSLFWYQQALGQGPEFLTYFQNEAQLDKSGLPSDRFFAERPEGSVSTLKIQRTQQEDSAVYLCASSLYGTGGYEQYFGPGTRLTVT.